Below are 20 T cell receptor beta chains sequenced from a single sample in a study of blood T cell repertoires in COVID-19. Assay: immunoSEQ multiplex PCR; the TCRdb copy retains only in-frame clones and omits some. The sample shows over 200,000 clones, about 86% of them seen only once. Sequenced material: peripheral blood. Receptor source: a woman aged 25 to 39 who had recovered from COVID-19.

This chain links TRBV14 with TRBJ2-7; TRBD1 might be the D (5 bases). Germline V gives CDR1 SGHDN, CDR2 FVKESK. The CDR3 runs to 13 residues. V dropped 2 bases and J dropped 2 bases, with 7 bases sitting between them. CDR3 in DNA: TGTGCCAGCAGCCAACAGGGCGCCTACGAGCAGTACTTC. Amino acid sequence: CASSQQGAYEQYF.

The chain links TRBV7-2 to TRBJ2-2; no clear D. There are 11 residues in the CDR3. V lost 3 bases and J lost 7, with 3 bases in between. Germline CDR1 SGHTA, CDR2 FQGNSA. The CDR3 coding sequence is TGTGCCAGCAGCTTTATCGGGGAGCTGTTTTTT. Residues: CASSFIGELFF.

The J gene is TRBJ1-1, the V gene TRBV13; D is uncertain. CDR1 is PRHDT and CDR2 is FYEKMQ in the germline V gene (reference sequence). V was pared by 8 bases and J by 4 bases, with 8 bases between. CDR3 length: 11 residues. The CDR3 protein is CASLGITEAFF. CDR3 nucleotides: TGTGCCAGCCTGGGCATCACTGAAGCTTTCTTT.

This clone was detected only once. J is TRBJ1-1 and V is TRBV9, with a weak D call TRBD1 (5 bases). CDR1 SGDLS and CDR2 YYNGEE come from the germline V gene. This CDR3 comprises 15 residues. The V end was cut by 0 bases, the J end by 0 bases, with 9 bases between. CDR3 coding DNA: TGTGCCAGCAGCGTAGTGGGGGGGTTGAACACTGAAGCTTTCTTT. This translates into CASSVVGGLNTEAFF.

This rearrangement joins TRBV5-1 to TRBJ2-7, with 7 bases lining up with TRBD2. This CDR3 spans 17 amino acids. After removal of 0 bases from V and 3 bases from J, the junction contained 12 bases not matched to a gene. CDR1 is SGHRS, CDR2 YFSETQ, per germline. The CDR3: CASSLAGGFSANYEQYF. As DNA, the CDR3 is TGCGCCAGCAGCTTGGCCGGGGGGTTTTCGGCAAACTACGAGCAGTACTTC.

The V call is TRBV19, the J call TRBJ1-2; D is perhaps TRBD1 (5 bases). The V end was cut by 5 bases, the J end by 3 bases, with 19 bases between. This CDR3 contains 16 residues. The germline CDR1 and CDR2 sequences are LNHDA and SQIVND (reference sequence). CDR3 in amino acids: CASSPDGAGRYYGYTF. In nucleotides, the CDR3 is TGTGCCAGTAGTCCGGATGGGGCAGGGCGGTACTATGGCTACACCTTC.

The chain recombines TRBV30 with TRBJ2-3, with unresolved D. Trimming stripped 7 bases from V and 0 bases from J, with 8 bases between. CDR1 and CDR2 from the germline V gene are GTSNPN and SVGIG (reference sequence). There are 12 residues in the CDR3. CDR3 sequence: CASTASTDTQYF. CDR3 coding DNA: TGTGCCTCCACAGCTAGCACAGATACGCAGTATTTT.

This chain uses TRBV7-3 with TRBJ2-1; possible D gene TRBD2, 5 bases. The germline V gene has CDR1 SGHTA and CDR2 FQGTGA. This CDR3 is built from 15 residues. V lost 0 bases and J lost 3, with 9 bases in between. CDR3 DNA sequence: TGTGCCAGCAGCTTAACTGGACTGGACTACAATGAGCAGTTCTTC. This gives the protein CASSLTGLDYNEQFF.

The chain is built from TRBV19 and TRBJ2-2; 9 nucleotides align to TRBD1. V shed 10 bases and J 1 base; nucleotides not matched to a gene: 16. The V gene's germline CDR1 is LNHDA and CDR2 SQIVND (reference sequence). The CDR3 consists of 18 residues. CDR3 nucleotide sequence: TGTGCCACCGATAGTGGACAGGGGATGTATGAGAACACCGGGGAGCTGTTTTTT. This sequence encodes CATDSGQGMYENTGELFF.

The CDR3 coding sequence is TGTGCCAGCTCACCACTCTTGGTAGCGGGGGGCGATCCGCAGTTCTTC. It is translated as CASSPLLVAGGDPQFF. This chain links TRBV18 with TRBJ2-1, with TRBD2 matching 10 bases. CDR1 is KGHSH, CDR2 LQKENI, per germline. J lost 12 bases, V lost 1 base, and 12 bases had no gene match. The CDR3 has 16 residues.

The chain is built from TRBV7-3 and TRBJ2-3; perhaps TRBD1 as D (6 bases). V was pared by 5 bases and J by 0 bases, with 9 bases between. Germline V gene lookup returns CDR1 SGHTA and CDR2 FQGTGA. The CDR3 runs to 14 residues. The CDR3 spells CASSLGTSTDTQYF. Written as DNA, the CDR3 is TGTGCCAGCAGCCTCGGGACAAGCACAGATACGCAGTATTTT.

The count of this clone is one. The rearrangement links TRBV2 to TRBJ2-1; D is possibly TRBD2 (5 bases). This CDR3 comprises 15 residues. Deletions cut 2 bases from V and 3 bases from J, with 11 bases between. Germline values: CDR1 SNHLY, CDR2 FYNNEI. The CDR3 nucleotides read TGTGCCAGCAGTGAAATCGGGGTTAACTACAATGAGCAGTTCTTC. The encoded protein is CASSEIGVNYNEQFF.

The rearrangement links TRBV7-8 to TRBJ1-2; 9 nucleotides match TRBD1. The CDR3 contains 18 residues. From germline, CDR1 is SGHVS and CDR2 FQNEAQ. With V trimmed by 1 base and J by 4 bases, 13 bases remained unmatched. The DNA for the CDR3 is TGTGCCAGCAGCTTAGTCTCATGGGACAGGGAATCTTCCTATGGCTACACCTTC. Translation gives CASSLVSWDRESSYGYTF.

This clone has a single count. This sequence joins TRBV3-1 (or the pseudogene TRBV3-2) and TRBJ2-2; a weak D match, TRBD1 (6 bases). This CDR3 comprises 17 residues. Germline loops: CDR1 LGHDT, CDR2 YNNKEL (reference sequence). V lost 6 bases to trimming and J lost 4 bases, with 21 bases between them. The DNA for the CDR3 is TGTGCCAGCAGTTTATCAAACCCAGGGGTTGTCACCGGGGAGCTGTTTTTT. Translation gives CASSLSNPGVVTGELFF.

The genes are TRBV7-8 and TRBJ2-5; the D gene is possibly TRBD1 (6 bases). Germline V gene lookup returns CDR1 SGHVS and CDR2 FQNEAQ. This CDR3 region has 13 residues. V lost 10 bases, J lost 2 bases, and 14 bases lay in between. The CDR3 DNA is TGTGCCACCGCCAGGGGCCCACAAGAGACCCAGTACTTC. Its translation: CATARGPQETQYF.

The chain carries TRBV6-2 or TRBV6-3 and TRBJ1-1; weak D call: TRBD1 (5 bases). CDR3 length: 13 residues. Between the trimmed V and J ends, which lost 4 bases and 4 bases, there was a span of 10 bases. Germline-derived CDR1 and CDR2 are MNHEY and SVGEGT. CDR3 sequence reads: CASSSGWSTEAFF. The CDR3 DNA follows: TGTGCCAGCAGTTCAGGGTGGAGCACTGAAGCTTTCTTT.

In DNA form, the CDR3 reads TGTGCCAGCAGCTTACCACTGGGGCAGGGGAAAGTGAATGGCTACACCTTC. Its translation: CASSLPLGQGKVNGYTF. The V and J genes are TRBV5-4 and TRBJ1-2; D is perhaps TRBD1 (6 bases). The CDR3 has 17 amino acids. The V end was cut by 2 bases, the J end by 6 bases, with 23 bases between. Germline CDR1 is SGHNT and CDR2 is YYREEE (reference sequence).

This clone is a singleton in its sample. The chain joins TRBV28 to TRBJ1-6; a possible D gene is TRBD1 (5 bases). This CDR3 has 17 residues. Germline CDR1 is MDHEN and CDR2 is SYDVKM. Trimming pared 5 bases from V and 0 bases from J, leaving 14 bases between. The CDR3 nucleotides are TGTGCCAGCAGTAACCCGGGGGTAGACTCCTATAATTCACCCCTCCACTTT. Amino acid sequence: CASSNPGVDSYNSPLHF.

The gene calls are TRBV18 and TRBJ2-7; TRBD1 aligns across 7 bases. This CDR3 region has 12 residues. The V segment lost 8 bases and the J segment 1 base; nucleotides outside the gene matches: 2. The germline gives CDR1 KGHSH, CDR2 LQKENI. The CDR3 loop reads CASGQESYEQYF. The CDR3 region has the DNA TGTGCCAGCGGACAGGAGTCCTACGAGCAGTACTTC.

DNA of the CDR3: TGTGCCAGCAGTTCACAACGGGACAAAATTTACAATGAGCAGTTCTTC. The encoded protein is CASSSQRDKIYNEQFF. J is TRBJ2-1 and V is TRBV7-2; a weak D match, TRBD1 (6 bases). The V gene lost 6 bases and the J gene lost 4 bases, with 19 bases spanning the gap. The germline V gene encodes CDR1 SGHTA and CDR2 FQGNSA. The CDR3 covers 16 residues.